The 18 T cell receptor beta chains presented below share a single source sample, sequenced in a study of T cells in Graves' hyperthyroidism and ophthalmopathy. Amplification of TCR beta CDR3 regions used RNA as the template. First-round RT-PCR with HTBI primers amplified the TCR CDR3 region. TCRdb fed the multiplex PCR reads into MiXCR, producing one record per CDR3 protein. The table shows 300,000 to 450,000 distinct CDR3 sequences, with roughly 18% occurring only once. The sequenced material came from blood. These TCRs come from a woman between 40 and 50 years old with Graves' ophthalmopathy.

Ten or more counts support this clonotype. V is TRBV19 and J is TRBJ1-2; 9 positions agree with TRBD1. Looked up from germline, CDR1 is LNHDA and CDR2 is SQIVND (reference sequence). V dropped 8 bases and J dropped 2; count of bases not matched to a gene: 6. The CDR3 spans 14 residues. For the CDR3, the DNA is TGTGCCAGTGCTCCGGGACAGGGAAACTATGGCTACACCTTC. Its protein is CASAPGQGNYGYTF.

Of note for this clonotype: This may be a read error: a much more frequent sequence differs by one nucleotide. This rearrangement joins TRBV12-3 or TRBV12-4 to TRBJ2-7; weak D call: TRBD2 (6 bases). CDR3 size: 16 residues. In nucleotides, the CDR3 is TGTGCCAGCAGTCCATCGCTAGCGTTTGTATCCTGCGAGCAGTACTTC. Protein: CASSPSLAFVSCEQYF.

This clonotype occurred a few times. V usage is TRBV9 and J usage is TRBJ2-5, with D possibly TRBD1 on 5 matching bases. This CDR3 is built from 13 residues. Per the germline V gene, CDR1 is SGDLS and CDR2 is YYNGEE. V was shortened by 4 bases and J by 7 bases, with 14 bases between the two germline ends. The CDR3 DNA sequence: TGTGCCAGCAGCTTCAGGGTGGATGGGACCCAGTACTTC. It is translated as CASSFRVDGTQYF.

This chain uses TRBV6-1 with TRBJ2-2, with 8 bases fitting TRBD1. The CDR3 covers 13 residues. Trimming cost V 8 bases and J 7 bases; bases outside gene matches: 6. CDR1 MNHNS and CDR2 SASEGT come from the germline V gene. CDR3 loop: CASRDRWFGELFF. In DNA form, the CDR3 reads TGTGCCAGCCGGGACAGGTGGTTCGGGGAGCTGTTTTTT.

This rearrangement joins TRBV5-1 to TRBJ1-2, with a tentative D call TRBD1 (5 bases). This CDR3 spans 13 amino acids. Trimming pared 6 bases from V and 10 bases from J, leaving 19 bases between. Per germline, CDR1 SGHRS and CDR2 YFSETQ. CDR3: CASTNRQSSNYTF. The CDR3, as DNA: TGCGCCAGCACCAACAGACAGAGCTCCAACTACACCTTC.

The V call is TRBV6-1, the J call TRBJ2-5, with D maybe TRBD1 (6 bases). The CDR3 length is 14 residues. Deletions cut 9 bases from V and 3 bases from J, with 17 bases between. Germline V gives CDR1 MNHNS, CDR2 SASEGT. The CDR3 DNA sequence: TGTGCCAGTTGCCTGGGGGCACTCGAAGAGACCCAGTACTTC. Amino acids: CASCLGALEETQYF.

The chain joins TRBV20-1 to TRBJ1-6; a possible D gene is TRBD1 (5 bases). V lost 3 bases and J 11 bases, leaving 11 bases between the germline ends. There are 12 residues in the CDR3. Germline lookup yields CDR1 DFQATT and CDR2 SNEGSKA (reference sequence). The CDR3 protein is CSASSGSAPLHF. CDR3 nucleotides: TGCAGTGCTAGTTCAGGGTCGGCACCCCTCCACTTT.

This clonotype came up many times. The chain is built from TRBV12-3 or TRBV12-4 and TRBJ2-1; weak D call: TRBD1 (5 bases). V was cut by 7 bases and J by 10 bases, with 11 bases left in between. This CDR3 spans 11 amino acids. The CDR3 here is CASTRTYEQFF. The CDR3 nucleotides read TGTGCCAGCACCAGGACATACGAGCAGTTCTTC.

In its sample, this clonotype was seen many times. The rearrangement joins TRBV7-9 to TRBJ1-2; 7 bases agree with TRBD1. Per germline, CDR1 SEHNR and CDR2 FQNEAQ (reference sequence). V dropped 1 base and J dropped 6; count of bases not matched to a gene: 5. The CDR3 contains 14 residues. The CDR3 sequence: CASSLGQGGNGYTF. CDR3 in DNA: TGTGCCAGCAGCTTAGGACAGGGAGGGAATGGCTACACCTTC.

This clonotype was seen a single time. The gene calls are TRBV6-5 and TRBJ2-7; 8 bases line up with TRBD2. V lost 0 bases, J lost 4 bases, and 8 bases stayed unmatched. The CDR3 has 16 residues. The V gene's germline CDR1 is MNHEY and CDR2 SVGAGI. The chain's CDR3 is CASSYSSGSTRYEQYV. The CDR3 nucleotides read TGTGCCAGCAGTTACTCGAGCGGGAGTACGAGGTACGAGCAGTACGTC.

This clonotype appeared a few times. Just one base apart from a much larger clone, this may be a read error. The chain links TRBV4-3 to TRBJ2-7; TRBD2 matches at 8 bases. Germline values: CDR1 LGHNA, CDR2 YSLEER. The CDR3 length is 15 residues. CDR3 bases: TGCGTCAGCAGCCAACAACTAGCGGCAACCTACGAGCAGTACTTC. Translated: CVSSQQLAATYEQYF.

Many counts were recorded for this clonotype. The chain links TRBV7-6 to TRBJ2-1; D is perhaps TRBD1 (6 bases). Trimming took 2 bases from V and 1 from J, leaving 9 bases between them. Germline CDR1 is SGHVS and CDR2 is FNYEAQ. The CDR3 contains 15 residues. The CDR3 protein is CASSLQTGSYNEQFF. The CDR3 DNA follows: TGTGCCAGCAGCTTACAAACAGGGTCCTACAATGAGCAGTTCTTC.

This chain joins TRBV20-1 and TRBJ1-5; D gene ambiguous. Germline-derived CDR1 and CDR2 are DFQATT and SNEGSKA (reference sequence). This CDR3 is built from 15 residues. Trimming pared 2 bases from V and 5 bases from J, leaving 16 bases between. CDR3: CSARYTGRTHQPQHF. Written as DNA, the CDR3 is TGCAGTGCTAGATATACGGGGAGAACCCATCAGCCCCAGCATTTT.

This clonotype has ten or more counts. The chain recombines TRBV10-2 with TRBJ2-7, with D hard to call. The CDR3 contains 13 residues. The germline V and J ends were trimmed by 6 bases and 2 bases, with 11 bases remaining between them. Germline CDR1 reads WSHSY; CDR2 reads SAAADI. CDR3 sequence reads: CASRDRETYEQYF. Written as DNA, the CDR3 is TGCGCCAGCAGGGACCGCGAGACCTACGAGCAGTACTTC.

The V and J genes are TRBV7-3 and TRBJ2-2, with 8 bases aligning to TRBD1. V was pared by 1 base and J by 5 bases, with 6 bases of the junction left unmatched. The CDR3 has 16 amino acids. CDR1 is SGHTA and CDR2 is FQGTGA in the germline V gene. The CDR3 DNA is TGTGCCAGCAGCTTAATGTCCAGGGGGCATACCGGGGAGCTGTTTTTT. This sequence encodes CASSLMSRGHTGELFF.

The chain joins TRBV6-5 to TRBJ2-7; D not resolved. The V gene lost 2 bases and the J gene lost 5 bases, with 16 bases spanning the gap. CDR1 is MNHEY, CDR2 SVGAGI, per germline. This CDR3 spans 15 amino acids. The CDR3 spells CASSYRPVGPHEQYF. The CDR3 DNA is TGTGCCAGCAGTTACCGGCCCGTCGGGCCTCACGAGCAGTACTTC.

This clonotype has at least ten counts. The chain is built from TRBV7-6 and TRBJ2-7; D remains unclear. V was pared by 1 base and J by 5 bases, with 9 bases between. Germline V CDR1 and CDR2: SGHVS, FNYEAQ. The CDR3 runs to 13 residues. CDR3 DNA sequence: TGTGCCAGCAGCTTAGGGGGTGGCGACGAGCAGTACTTC. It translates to CASSLGGGDEQYF.

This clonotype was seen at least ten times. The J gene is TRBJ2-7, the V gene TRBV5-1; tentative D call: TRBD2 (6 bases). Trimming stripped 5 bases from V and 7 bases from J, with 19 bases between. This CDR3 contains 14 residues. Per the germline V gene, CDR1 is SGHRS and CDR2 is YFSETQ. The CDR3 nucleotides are TGCGCCAGCAGACCGGGACTCCACATAAGGGAGCAGTACTTC. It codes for CASRPGLHIREQYF.